Only a few counts were recorded for the clone carrying this T cell receptor beta chain. The record originates from a study of regulatory T cells in long-lasting Graves disease. HTBI primers from iRepertoire and Arm-PCR of CDR3 regions yielded the TCR beta libraries. A single record per CDR3 protein comes from TCRdb applying MiXCR to the multiplex PCR reads. Of about 470,000 distinct CDR3 sequences listed, 15% to 20% are singletons. The CDR3 covers 14 residues. The V end was cut by 4 bases, the J end by 8 bases, with 15 bases between. Germline CDR1 MDHEN, CDR2 SYDVKM. Time point: newly diagnosed GD, antithyroid drugs for less than 3 months. The TCR library was made from RNA that had been extracted from PBMCs in TRIzol. This sample was also put to use in a study of T cells in Graves' hyperthyroidism and ophthalmopathy.

The clonotype originates from a man in his forties or fifties with Graves disease. The specimen was peripheral blood mononuclear cells (PBMCs), collected at new diagnosis, from a patient treated with antithyroid drugs. The gene calls are TRBV28 and TRBJ2-1; weak D call: TRBD1 (6 bases). The DNA of the CDR3 is TGTGCCAGCAGTTCGACCGGGACAATCGATGAGCAGTTCTTC. It translates to CASSSTGTIDEQFF.